One sample yielded the 6 T cell receptor beta chains listed below, sequenced in a study of blood T cell repertoires in COVID-19. The repertoire was sequenced with immunoSEQ multiplex PCR; TCRdb's copy has only in-frame clones and lacks some. The sample records roughly 200,000 clones, more than 80% being singletons. Material for sequencing was peripheral blood. These receptors were obtained from a woman between 35 and 50 years old with COVID-19, enrolled during active disease.

The rearrangement links TRBV19 to TRBJ2-5, with 9 bases matching TRBD1. V trimming: 5 bases; J trimming: 4 bases; junction bases outside the gene matches: 14. From germline, CDR1 is LNHDA and CDR2 SQIVND (reference sequence). The CDR3 length is 17 residues. The CDR3 sequence: CASSPSRDRVMRETQYF. The CDR3 nucleotides are TGTGCCAGTAGTCCTAGCCGGGACAGGGTAATGCGAGAGACCCAGTACTTC.

This clone was observed a handful of times. The genes are TRBV29-1 and TRBJ2-7; 8 bases match TRBD2. Germline values: CDR1 SQVTM, CDR2 ANQGSEA. The CDR3 length is 13 residues. The V gene end was trimmed by 2 bases and the J gene end by 2 bases; junction bases not matched to a gene: 2. CDR3 sequence reads: CSVELAGPYEQYF. CDR3 nucleotides: TGCAGCGTTGAACTAGCGGGTCCCTACGAGCAGTACTTC.

This clone was seen a few times. This chain uses TRBV11-3 with TRBJ1-6, with D perhaps TRBD1 (6 bases). The ends were cut back, 6 bases at V and 4 bases at J, with 19 bases in the middle. The CDR3 is 17 amino acids. Germline lookup yields CDR1 SGHNT and CDR2 YENEEA. The chain's CDR3 is CASRPRTATGYNSPLHF. The DNA of the CDR3 is TGTGCCAGCAGGCCAAGAACTGCGACAGGTTATAATTCACCCCTCCACTTT.

The chain links TRBV7-9 to TRBJ2-1; 8 bases map to TRBD1. V gave up 2 bases and J gave up 9 bases; unmatched junction bases: 6. The CDR3 totals 14 residues. Germline V lookup: CDR1 SEHNR, CDR2 FQNEAQ (reference sequence). The CDR3 loop reads CASSLLDRAGEQFF. Here the CDR3 DNA reads TGTGCCAGCAGCTTATTGGACAGGGCGGGTGAGCAGTTCTTC.

This clone was recorded only once. The chain is built from TRBV28 and TRBJ2-7; possible D gene TRBD1, 6 bases. The CDR3 covers 14 residues. Germline V gene sequence: CDR1 MDHEN, CDR2 SYDVKM. The CDR3 here is CATATRDKSYEQYF. As DNA, the CDR3 is TGTGCGACGGCCACTCGGGACAAGTCCTACGAGCAGTACTTC.

In its sample, this clone was seen a few times. The V gene is TRBV27, the J gene TRBJ1-5, with a possible D match to TRBD1 (5 bases). The CDR3 is 13 residues long. CDR1 MNHEY and CDR2 SMNVEV come from the germline V gene (reference sequence). Trimming took off 6 bases at V and 3 bases at J, with 9 bases between the two ends. The CDR3 DNA reads TGTGCCAGCAGGGAGGGGTACAATCAGCCCCAGCATTTT. This encodes CASREGYNQPQHF.